Given below is one TCR beta chain in context. Isocitrate dehydrogenase mutation was absent in all glioblastoma patients. This entry is derived from a study of glioma-infiltrating T cells after dendritic cell vaccination. The germline V and J ends were trimmed by 5 bases and 8 bases, with 12 bases remaining between them. The CDR3 loop spans 13 amino acids. Germline loops: CDR1 MNHNY, CDR2 SVGAGI (reference sequence). Amplification used 60 V beta primers and 13 J beta primers. This table comes from immunoSEQ multiplex PCR, and its TCRdb copy is limited to in-frame clones, with some not included. Among approximately 82,000 clones listed, about 87% were seen once.

The source was blood, collected before dendritic cell vaccination. The rearrangement uses TRBV6-6 and TRBJ1-4, with D uncertain. The sequence was obtained from a human donor with glioblastoma. The CDR3 loop reads CASSRGGGEKLFF. CDR3 DNA: TGTGCCAGCAGTCGGGGAGGAGGGGAAAAACTGTTTTTT.